This is a list of T cell receptor beta chains from one sample in a study of Ad26.COV2.S vaccination and SARS-CoV-2 variants. The assay was immunoSEQ multiplex PCR, and TCRdb's table has in-frame clones only and misses some. The table lists approximately 460,000 clones, 89% of them singletons. The sequenced sample was peripheral blood, obtained in a trial of Ad26.COV2.S vaccine versus placebo. The receptors were sampled from a person aged 18-65 years who received the Ad26.COV2.S COVID-19 vaccine or a placebo. Each CDR3 is given with its conserved first and last residue. The D gene is left open where the match is weak. Some rows have no size entry. The others give once, few or many, or a class for an expanded clone.

TRBJ2-1	TRBD2	.	TRBV7-7	TGTGCTAGCAGTTCCCCTTTGCCGGGAGGCACAAGCTCCTACAATGAGCAGTTCTTC	CASSSPLPGGTSSYNEQFF
TRBJ2-6	.	.	TRBV15	TGTGCCACCAGCAGAGATCTGCAGCCTAGCCCTGGGGCCAACGTCCTGACTTTC	CATSRDLQPSPGANVLTF
TRBJ2-7	.	.	TRBV3-1/TRBV3-2	TGTGCCAGCAGCCAAGCGCCCAACTCTCGATACGAGCAGTACTTC	CASSQAPNSRYEQYF
TRBJ2-7	TRBD2	.	TRBV11-2	TGTGCCAGCAGCCTAGCGGGTTTAGAGCAGTACTTC	CASSLAGLEQYF
TRBJ2-1	.	.	TRBV5-1	TGCGCCAGCAGCTTGGACGGACAGAACTACAATGAGCAGTTCTTC	CASSLDGQNYNEQFF
TRBJ1-2	.	.	TRBV5-5	TGTGCCAGCAGCTTGGCCGACAGATATGGCTACACCTTC	CASSLADRYGYTF
TRBJ1-1	.	.	TRBV6-2/TRBV6-3	TGTGCCAGCAGTTACCGCACGTCGCCGAGCACTGAAGCTTTCTTT	CASSYRTSPSTEAFF
TRBJ1-5	TRBD1	.	TRBV23-1	TGCGCCAGCACACAAGATCAGGGGGCGAGTCAGCCCCAGCATTTT	CASTQDQGASQPQHF
TRBJ1-2	.	.	TRBV28	TGTGCCAGCAGTTTCCCTAGGGAGGGCCACTATGGCTACACCTTC	CASSFPREGHYGYTF
TRBJ1-3	.	once	TRBV4-3	TGCGCCAGCAGCCAAGATCGGGGCCGAGTGTGGGGGCTATCTGGAAACACCATATATTTT	CASSQDRGRVWGLSGNTIYF
TRBJ1-4	TRBD1	.	TRBV7-9	TGTGCCAGCAGCCCCGGGACAGGAACTAATGAAAAACTGTTTTTT	CASSPGTGTNEKLFF
TRBJ2-4	.	.	TRBV4-3	TGCGCCAGCAGCCAAGACTTACTAGCCAAAAACATTCAGTACTTC	CASSQDLLAKNIQYF
TRBJ2-7	.	.	TRBV12-3/TRBV12-4	TGTGCCAGCAGCCACCAACTAGCTAGCGAGCAGTACTTC	CASSHQLASEQYF
TRBJ1-1	.	.	TRBV7-2	TGTGCCAGCAGCACTCCGGCAGTCACTGAAGCTTTCTTT	CASSTPAVTEAFF
TRBJ2-1	.	.	TRBV5-6	TGTGCCAGCAGCTTTCTTTCATCCCTCGGGACGTGGCAGTTCTTC	CASSFLSSLGTWQFF
TRBJ1-2	.	.	TRBV7-9	TGTGCCAGTCTCCGGGAAGCCTATGGCTACACCTTC	CASLREAYGYTF
TRBJ1-4	.	once	TRBV7-2	TGTGCCAGCAGCCTCACAGGGTCTAATGAAAAACTGTTTTTT	CASSLTGSNEKLFF
TRBJ1-1	TRBD1	.	TRBV5-1	TGCGCCAGCAGCTTGGAGATAGGGACAGGGGGCCGGGGCACGGAAGCTTTCTTT	CASSLEIGTGGRGTEAFF
TRBJ1-4	.	.	TRBV12-3/TRBV12-4	TGTGCCAGCAGTTTGACAGGCGGGGAAAAACTGTTTTTT	CASSLTGGEKLFF
TRBJ1-2	.	once	TRBV28	TGTGCCAGCAGGAGTAACTATGGCTACACCTTC	CASRSNYGYTF